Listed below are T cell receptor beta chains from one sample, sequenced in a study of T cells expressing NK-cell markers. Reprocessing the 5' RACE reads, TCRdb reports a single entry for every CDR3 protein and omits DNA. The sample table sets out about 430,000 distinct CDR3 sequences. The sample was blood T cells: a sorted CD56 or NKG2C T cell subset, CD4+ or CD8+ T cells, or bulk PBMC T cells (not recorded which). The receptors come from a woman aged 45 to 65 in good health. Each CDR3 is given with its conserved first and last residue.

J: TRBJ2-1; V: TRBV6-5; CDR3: CASSRGLAASYNEQFF
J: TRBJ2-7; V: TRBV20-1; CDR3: CSASVGVREQYF
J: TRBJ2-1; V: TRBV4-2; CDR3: CASSQEGLAGGGSYNEQFF
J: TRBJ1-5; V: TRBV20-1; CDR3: CSARAETGNQPQHF
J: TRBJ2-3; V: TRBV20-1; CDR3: CSASIVSTDTQYF
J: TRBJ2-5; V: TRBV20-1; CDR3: CSAAGLAGVPETQYF
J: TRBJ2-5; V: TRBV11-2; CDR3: CASSFVLAAQETQYF
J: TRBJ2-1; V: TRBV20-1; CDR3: CSARAGARDLSEQFF
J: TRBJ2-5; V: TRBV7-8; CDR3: CASSLERNPGQETQYF
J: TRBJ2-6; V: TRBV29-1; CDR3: CSVGGRETGANVLTF
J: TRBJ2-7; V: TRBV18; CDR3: CASSPTGGTYEQYF
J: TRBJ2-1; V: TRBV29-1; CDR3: CSVRTPSSYNEQFF
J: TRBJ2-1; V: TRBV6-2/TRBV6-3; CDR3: CASSYLQHHEQFF
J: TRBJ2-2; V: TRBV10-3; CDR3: CAISGLAPTGELFF
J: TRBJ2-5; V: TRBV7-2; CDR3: CASSPEGFDQETQYF
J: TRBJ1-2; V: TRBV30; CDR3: CAWRGAFYGYTF
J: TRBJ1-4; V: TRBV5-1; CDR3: CASSSRQGEGYEKLFF
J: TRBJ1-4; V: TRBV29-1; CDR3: CSVGKTGWDEKLFF
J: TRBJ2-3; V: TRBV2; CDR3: CASRSSGIIISTDTQYF
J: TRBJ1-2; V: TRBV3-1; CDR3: CASSLERGSYGYTF
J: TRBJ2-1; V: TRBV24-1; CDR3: CATSDRPWTGSSYEGSYNEQFF
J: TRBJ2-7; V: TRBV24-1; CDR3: CATSDSGTANLYEQYF
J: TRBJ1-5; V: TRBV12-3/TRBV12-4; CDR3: CASSKEANQPQHF
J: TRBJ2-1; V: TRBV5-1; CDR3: CASSSGGLGGYNEQFF
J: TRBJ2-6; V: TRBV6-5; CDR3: CASRPARGLVGSGANVLTF
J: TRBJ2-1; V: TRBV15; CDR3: CATSRGSGRGFEQFF
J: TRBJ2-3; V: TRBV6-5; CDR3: CASSPLGLAGGLLSQAQYF
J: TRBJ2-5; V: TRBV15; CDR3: CATSRDLISKLRETQYF
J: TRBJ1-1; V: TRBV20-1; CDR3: CSASYFGGGGTEAFF
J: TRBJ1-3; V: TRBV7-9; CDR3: CASSSKGYSGNTIYF
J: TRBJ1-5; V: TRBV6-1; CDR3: CASRNPGQSQPQHF
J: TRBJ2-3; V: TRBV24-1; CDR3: CATSDWGGTRQDTQYF
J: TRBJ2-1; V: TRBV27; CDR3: CASRPGDGSYNEQFF
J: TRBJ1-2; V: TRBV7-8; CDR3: CASSLVQGAIYGYTF
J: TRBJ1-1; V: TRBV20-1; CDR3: CSATRQGANTEAFF
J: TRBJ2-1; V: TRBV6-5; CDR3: CASSYSPGKIYNEQFF
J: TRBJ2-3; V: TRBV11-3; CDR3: CASRRSGSTDTQYF
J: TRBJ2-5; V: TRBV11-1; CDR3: CASSSGLAAIQETQYF
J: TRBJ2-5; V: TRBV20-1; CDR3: CSAAGLASGQETQYF
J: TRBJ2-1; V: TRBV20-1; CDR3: CSATRGGTRIEQFF
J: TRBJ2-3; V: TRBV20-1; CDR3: CSALLSGNTDTQYF
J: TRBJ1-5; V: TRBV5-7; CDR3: CASSLAGALNQPQHF
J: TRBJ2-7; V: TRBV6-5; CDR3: CASREGTPYEQYF
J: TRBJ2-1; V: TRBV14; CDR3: CASSQDTREGSYNEQFF
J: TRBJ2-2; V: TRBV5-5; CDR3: CASSLAAGLATGELFF
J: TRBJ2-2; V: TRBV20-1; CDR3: CSASPPVAGTHTGELFF
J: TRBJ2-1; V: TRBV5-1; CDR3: CASSQSYDNEQFF
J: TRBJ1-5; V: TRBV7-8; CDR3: CASSSVRWGNQPQHF
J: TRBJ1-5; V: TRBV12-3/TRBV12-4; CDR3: CASSLSRAYSNQPQHF
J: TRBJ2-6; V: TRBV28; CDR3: CASSRAGGGAGANVLTF
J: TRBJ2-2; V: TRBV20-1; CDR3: CSARGPSTTGELFF
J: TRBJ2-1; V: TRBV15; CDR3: CATSDPLQREVIGDEQFF
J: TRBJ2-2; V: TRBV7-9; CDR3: CASSLRPSGRIANTGELFF
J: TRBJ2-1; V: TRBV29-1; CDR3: CSAVDSAKYNEQFF
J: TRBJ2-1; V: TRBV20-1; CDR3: CSASRTSGAYNEQFF